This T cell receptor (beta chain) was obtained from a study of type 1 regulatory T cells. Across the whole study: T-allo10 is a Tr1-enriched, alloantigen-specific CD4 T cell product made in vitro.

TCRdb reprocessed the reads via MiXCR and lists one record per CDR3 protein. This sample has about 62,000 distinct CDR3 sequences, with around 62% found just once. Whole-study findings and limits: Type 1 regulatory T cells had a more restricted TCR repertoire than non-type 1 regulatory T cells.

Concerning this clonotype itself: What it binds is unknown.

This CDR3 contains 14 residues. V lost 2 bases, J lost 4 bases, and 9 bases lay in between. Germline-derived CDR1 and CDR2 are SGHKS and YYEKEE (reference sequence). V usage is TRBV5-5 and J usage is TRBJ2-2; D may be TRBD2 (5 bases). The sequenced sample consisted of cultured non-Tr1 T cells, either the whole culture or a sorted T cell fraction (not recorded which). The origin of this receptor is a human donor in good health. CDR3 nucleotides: TGTGCCAGCAGCTTAGGACTTGCCACCGGGGAGCTGTTTTTT. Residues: CASSLGLATGELFF.